Listed here are 31 T cell receptor beta chains from one sample, sequenced in a study of CD8 T cells in Susac syndrome. The RNA input was 0.5 to 1 ug, and it was reverse transcribed with random hexamers. TCRdb reprocessed the immunoSEQ multiplex PCR reads with MiXCR, giving one entry per CDR3 protein. This sample has 250,000 to 300,000 distinct CDR3 sequences, with roughly 81% found just once. Source material: CD8+ T cells from PBMCs. Receptor source: a human donor with multiple sclerosis.

The chain is built from TRBV12-3 or TRBV12-4 and TRBJ1-2, with D uncertain. V was cut by 9 bases and J by 8 bases, with 16 bases left in between. CDR3 length: 12 amino acids. In DNA, the CDR3 is TGTGCCAGTACAGACGGGCTCGAGGGCTACACCTTC. Residues: CASTDGLEGYTF.

The chain recombines TRBV6-5 with TRBJ1-6, with TRBD1 identical over 7 bases. CDR3 size: 16 residues. Germline-derived CDR1 and CDR2 are MNHEY and SVGAGI. After removal of 7 bases from V and 6 bases from J, the junction contained 12 bases not matched to a gene. The chain's CDR3 is CASISDRPRGNSPLHF. The CDR3 nucleotides read TGTGCCAGCATTTCGGACAGGCCCCGGGGTAATTCACCCCTCCACTTT.

V is TRBV12-3 or TRBV12-4 and J is TRBJ2-1, with D unclear. The CDR3 length is 17 residues. V lost 5 bases, J lost 5 bases, and 22 bases lay in between. The CDR3 reads CASSPGRITPPNNEQFF. The CDR3 DNA follows: TGTGCCAGCAGTCCTGGACGAATCACCCCTCCGAACAATGAGCAGTTCTTC.

The chain is built from TRBV29-1 and TRBJ2-1, with 16 bases fitting TRBD2. The CDR3 spans 18 residues. The junction had 12 bases not matched to a gene; V was cut back by 6 bases and J by 4 bases. Germline CDR1 and CDR2: SQVTM and ANQGSEA. CDR3 residues: CSVSGTSGRANSYNEQFF. The CDR3 nucleotides are TGCAGCGTATCCGGGACTAGCGGGAGGGCCAATTCGTACAATGAGCAGTTCTTC.

CDR3 loop: CASSIERERSYEQYF. The CDR3 region has the DNA TGTGCCAGTAGTATAGAGCGGGAGAGGTCCTACGAGCAGTACTTC. The rearrangement joins TRBV19 to TRBJ2-7, with 7 bases aligning to TRBD2. The junction had 3 bases not matched to a gene; V was cut back by 0 bases and J by 1 base. This CDR3 region has 15 residues. Germline V lookup: CDR1 LNHDA, CDR2 SQIVND (reference sequence). The full variable domain, its missing parts supplied by reference TRBV19 and TRBJ2-7, is DGGITQSPKYLFRKEGQNVTLSCEQNLNHDAMYWYRQDPGQGLRLIYYSQIVNDFQKGDIAEGYSVSREKKESFPLTVTSAQKNPTAFYLCASSIERERSYEQYFGPGTRLTVT.

The genes are TRBV28 and TRBJ2-7; 10 nucleotides line up with TRBD1. Germline V lookup: CDR1 MDHEN, CDR2 SYDVKM. V shed 3 bases, J shed 5 bases, and the junction held 10 bases outside the gene matches. The CDR3 has 16 amino acids. CDR3 sequence: CASSFREAGTGDEQYF. In DNA, the CDR3 is TGTGCCAGCAGTTTCCGGGAGGCTGGGACAGGGGACGAGCAGTACTTC.

The chain combines TRBV7-6 with TRBJ2-1; D is perhaps TRBD1 (5 bases). Trimming shortened V by 3 bases and J by 9 bases, and 15 bases separated the two germline ends. The CDR3 has 14 amino acids. Germline values: CDR1 SGHVS, CDR2 FNYEAQ. The CDR3 reads CASSLGSARGEQFF. CDR3 coding DNA: TGTGCCAGCAGCTTGGGTTCAGCAAGGGGTGAGCAGTTCTTC.

The CDR3 reads CASSQMGTQYF. The CDR3 DNA sequence: TGCGCCAGCAGTCAGATGGGGACCCAGTACTTC. The rearrangement links TRBV23-1 to TRBJ2-5; no reliable D call. TRBV23-1 is flagged as an ORF with uncertain function. V lost 3 bases, J lost 7 bases, and 6 bases lay in between. The CDR3 covers 11 residues.

CDR3: CASSPSYGGSMNEQFF. CDR3 in DNA: TGCGCCAGCAGCCCGTCGTACGGAGGGAGTATGAATGAGCAGTTCTTC. The rearrangement joins TRBV5-1 to TRBJ2-1, with a weak D call TRBD2 (6 bases). The V gene's germline CDR1 is SGHRS and CDR2 YFSETQ. V was clipped by 4 bases and J by 7 bases, with 21 bases between them. CDR3 length equals 16 residues.

This clonotype came up a few times. J is TRBJ2-7 and V is TRBV20-1; 9 bases line up with TRBD2. The CDR3 is 14 residues long. The germline V gene encodes CDR1 DFQATT and CDR2 SNEGSKA (reference sequence). The trim removed 6 bases at V and 4 bases at J, leaving 10 bases unmatched. In nucleotides, the CDR3 is TGCAGTGCAGAGGACGCGGGAGGGCCTTACGAGCAGTACTTC. Translating gives CSAEDAGGPYEQYF.

This clonotype was observed once. V usage is TRBV12-5 and J usage is TRBJ2-3; 13 nucleotides match TRBD2. Germline V gene data show CDR1 as LGHNT and CDR2 as FRNRAP. The CDR3 is 16 residues long. J was trimmed by 3 bases and V by 5 bases; bases with no gene match: 5. The CDR3 coding sequence is TGTGCTAGTGGTACCGAGGGACTAGCGGGAACAGATACGCAGTATTTT. Translated: CASGTEGLAGTDTQYF. Variable domain in full (rest from reference TRBV12-5 and TRBJ2-3): DARVTQTPRHKVTEMGQEVTMRCQPILGHNTVFWYRQTMMQGLELLAYFRNRAPLDDSGMPKDRFSAEMPDATLATLKIQPSEPRDSAVYFCASGTEGLAGTDTQYFGPGTRLTVL.

V and J are TRBV13 and TRBJ2-4; the D gene could be TRBD1 or TRBD2 (5 bases each). The CDR3 totals 15 residues. V was cut by 1 base and J by 3 bases, with 10 bases left in between. The V gene's germline CDR1 is PRHDT and CDR2 FYEKMQ (reference sequence). The CDR3 protein is CASSLARGGKNIQYF. CDR3 sequence (DNA): TGTGCCAGCAGCTTAGCCCGGGGCGGCAAAAACATTCAGTACTTC.

The chain uses TRBV13 and TRBJ2-7; 8 bases fit TRBD2. The germline gives CDR1 PRHDT, CDR2 FYEKMQ (reference sequence). The CDR3 sequence is 15 residues long. The trim removed 6 bases at V and 6 bases at J, leaving 13 bases unmatched. The CDR3 sequence is CASSIGRREGLEQYF. CDR3 DNA: TGTGCCAGCAGTATAGGTAGACGGGAGGGCCTCGAGCAGTACTTC. The whole variable domain, filled in from reference TRBV13 and TRBJ2-7, reads AAGVIQSPRHLIKEKRETATLKCYPIPRHDTVYWYQQGPGQDPQFLISFYEKMQSDKGSIPDRFSAQQFSDYHSELNMSSLELGDSALYFCASSIGRREGLEQYFGPGTRLTVT.

The CDR3 protein is CASSDLQGFRIGGELFF. The CDR3 DNA is TGTGCCAGCAGCGACTTACAGGGTTTCAGGATCGGCGGGGAGCTGTTTTTT. V and J are TRBV9 and TRBJ2-2, with a weak D call TRBD1 (6 bases). The CDR3 covers 17 residues. V lost 3 bases and J 7 bases, leaving 22 bases between the germline ends. Germline CDR1 is SGDLS and CDR2 is YYNGEE.

CDR3 region: CASSSTILVGATDTQYF. CDR3 DNA sequence: TGTGCCAGCAGCTCGACCATACTAGTGGGAGCCACAGATACGCAGTATTTT. This chain uses TRBV7-8 with TRBJ2-3; D might be TRBD2 (5 bases). V gave up 4 bases and J gave up 2 bases, with 19 bases separating them. The CDR3 loop spans 17 amino acids. CDR1 is SGHVS and CDR2 is FQNEAQ in the germline V gene.

The chain combines TRBV28 with TRBJ2-3; 9 bases map to TRBD1. The CDR3 covers 14 residues. Per the germline V gene, CDR1 is MDHEN and CDR2 is SYDVKM. Trimming cost V 7 bases and J 6 bases; bases outside gene matches: 8. Here the CDR3 DNA reads TGTGCCAGCATGTACAGGGGGCGAATCGATACGCAGTATTTT. Its protein is CASMYRGRIDTQYF.

The rearrangement joins TRBV9 to TRBJ2-5; D is perhaps TRBD1 or TRBD2 (6 bases each). V lost 2 bases to trimming and J lost 3 bases, with 11 bases between them. CDR3 length: 14 amino acids. The germline gives CDR1 SGDLS, CDR2 YYNGEE. The CDR3 bases are TGTGCCAGCAGCGTGCAAGGGGGGAAAGAGACCCAGTACTTC. It specifies CASSVQGGKETQYF.

The V call is TRBV29-1, the J call TRBJ2-1; possible D gene TRBD2, 6 bases. The CDR3 contains 14 residues. In germline, CDR1 is SQVTM, CDR2 ANQGSEA. Trimming cost V 4 bases and J 1 base, with 11 bases left between them. This chain's CDR3 is CSVVGRESYNEQFF. The CDR3 DNA follows: TGCAGCGTTGTGGGGCGGGAATCCTACAATGAGCAGTTCTTC.

This chain connects TRBV12-3 or TRBV12-4 to TRBJ1-5, with D possibly being TRBD1 (6 bases). The CDR3 sequence is 15 residues long. Trimming left V 5 bases short and J 0 bases short, with 11 bases between. CDR3 DNA sequence: TGTGCCAGCAGTCTACAGGGTAGTAGCAATCAGCCCCAGCATTTT. Amino acids: CASSLQGSSNQPQHF.

This chain connects TRBV27 to TRBJ1-5; TRBD1 agrees at 10 bases. V was pared by 4 bases and J by 4 bases, with 4 bases of the junction left unmatched. The CDR3 length is 15 residues. Germline V gene sequence: CDR1 MNHEY, CDR2 SMNVEV (reference sequence). The CDR3 DNA follows: TGTGCCAGCAGTTCCTGGACAGGGGGTAATCAGCCCCAGCATTTT. Protein product: CASSSWTGGNQPQHF.

The chain couples TRBV6-6 to TRBJ1-3, with 7 bases lining up with TRBD1. The CDR3 loop spans 16 amino acids. CDR1 MNHNY and CDR2 SVGAGI come from the germline V gene (reference sequence). After removal of 2 bases from V and 0 bases from J, the junction contained 4 bases not matched to a gene. The CDR3 nucleotides are TGTGCCAGCAGTTACGGACAGGAGCGCTCTGGAAACACCATATATTTT. Protein product: CASSYGQERSGNTIYF.

CDR3 sequence reads: CASRGLQGGPSTDTQYF. The CDR3 bases are TGTGCCAGCCGGGGCCTCCAGGGGGGACCCAGCACAGATACGCAGTATTTT. The rearrangement links TRBV13 to TRBJ2-3; maybe TRBD1 (7 bases). This CDR3 has 17 amino acids. V shed 8 bases and J shed 0 bases, with 21 bases lying between them. CDR1 is PRHDT, CDR2 FYEKMQ, per germline (reference sequence).

J is TRBJ2-7 and V is TRBV3-1; the match to TRBD2 covers 10 bases. V shed 0 bases and J 6 bases; nucleotides not matched to a gene: 5. The length of the CDR3 is 15 residues. CDR1 LGHDT and CDR2 YNNKEL come from the germline V gene (reference sequence). The CDR3 DNA reads as TGTGCCAGCAGCCAAGATACGTCTAGCGGGAGCGAGCAGTACTTC. Translation gives CASSQDTSSGSEQYF.

The rearrangement joins TRBV24-1 to TRBJ2-5; perhaps TRBD2 as D (5 bases). V lost 4 bases, J lost 3 bases, and 11 bases lay in between. The length of the CDR3 is 14 residues. Germline V gene data show CDR1 as KGHDR and CDR2 as SFDVKD. DNA of the CDR3: TGTGCCACCAGTGACCCAGACGGGGAAGAGACCCAGTACTTC. Translating gives CATSDPDGEETQYF.

This clonotype was recorded only once. The rearrangement links TRBV6-1 to TRBJ2-2; D call uncertain. Per the germline V gene, CDR1 is MNHNS and CDR2 is SASEGT. The CDR3 runs 15 residues. Trimming took 8 bases from V and 1 from J, leaving 14 bases between them. The CDR3 nucleotides read TGTGCCAGCCCCGGGCCCACTCTGAACACCGGGGAGCTGTTTTTT. Its translation: CASPGPTLNTGELFF.

This chain connects TRBV29-1 to TRBJ2-7, with D possibly TRBD1 on 6 matching bases. V lost 7 bases to trimming and J lost 0 bases, with 13 bases between them. CDR1 is SQVTM, CDR2 ANQGSEA, per germline. The CDR3 contains 13 residues. CDR3 sequence (DNA): TGCAGCGCTCTCCGGGACACCTCCTACGAGCAGTACTTC. It yields the protein CSALRDTSYEQYF.

The rearrangement joins TRBV2 to TRBJ2-7; D is perhaps TRBD1 or TRBD2 (5 bases each). Trimming cost V 8 bases and J 6 bases, with 8 bases left between them. Germline values: CDR1 SNHLY, CDR2 FYNNEI. The CDR3 is 10 amino acids. The CDR3 bases are TGTGCCAGCGGGGGTCGCGAGCAGTACTTC. It yields the protein CASGGREQYF.

The chain employs TRBV5-1 and TRBJ2-7; 7 bases agree with TRBD2. The CDR3 totals 17 residues. Germline CDR1 is SGHRS and CDR2 is YFSETQ. After removal of 4 bases from V and 0 bases from J, the junction contained 13 bases not matched to a gene. CDR3 region: CASSPLFGSGPSYEQYF. The CDR3 DNA sequence: TGCGCCAGCAGCCCACTCTTTGGTAGCGGGCCCTCCTACGAGCAGTACTTC.

This chain connects TRBV20-1 to TRBJ2-2; D remains unclear. V was shortened by 5 bases and J by 1 base, with 11 bases between the two germline ends. The CDR3 has 14 residues. Germline V lookup: CDR1 DFQATT, CDR2 SNEGSKA (reference sequence). CDR3 sequence (DNA): TGCAGTGCTCGCCGACATATGAACACCGGGGAGCTGTTTTTT. This gives the protein CSARRHMNTGELFF.

This clonotype occurred a few times. The genes are TRBV7-3 and TRBJ2-4; D is uncertain. The CDR3 spans 12 residues. Germline lookup yields CDR1 SGHTA and CDR2 FQGTGA. The V end was cut by 8 bases, the J end by 6 bases, with 11 bases between. CDR3 in DNA: TGTGCCAGCGGAACGACTGGAAACATTCAGTACTTC. It translates to CASGTTGNIQYF.

V usage is TRBV11-2 and J usage is TRBJ2-5; 8 bases align to TRBD1. CDR3 size: 21 residues. Germline V lookup: CDR1 SGHAT, CDR2 FQNNGV. Trimming removed 2 bases from V and 0 bases from J; junction bases left unmatched: 20. This CDR3 reads CASSLNQQSARDRSYQETQYF. CDR3 in DNA: TGTGCCAGCAGCTTAAATCAGCAATCGGCTAGGGACAGGTCATACCAAGAGACCCAGTACTTC.